The next 23 T cell receptor beta chains were all read from a single sample in a study of CD8+ T cells in alopecia areata. RNA, once extracted, was reverse transcribed into cDNA for use as the sequencing template. TCRdb keeps only in-frame clones here, not all; method: immunoSEQ multiplex PCR. The sample records 85,000 to 110,000 clones, around three fifths being singletons. Source material: CD4+ T cells sorted from blood. These receptor sequences come from a human donor in good health.

The rearrangement uses TRBV11-2 and TRBJ2-3, with 7 bases fitting TRBD2. CDR1 is SGHAT and CDR2 is FQNNGV in the germline V gene. Trimming took 5 bases from V and 5 from J; bases not matched to a gene: 4. The CDR3 is 13 residues long. CDR3 DNA sequence: TGTGCCAGCAGCAGCGGGGCGAAAGATACGCAGTATTTT. Encoded protein: CASSSGAKDTQYF.

The chain employs TRBV28 and TRBJ2-2; TRBD2 agrees at 7 bases. Germline CDR1 is MDHEN and CDR2 is SYDVKM. The CDR3 extends over 16 amino acids. V dropped 6 bases and J dropped 3; count of bases not matched to a gene: 10. The CDR3 coding sequence is TGTGCCAGCAGGAATCTCCGGGACTACGACACCGGGGAGCTGTTTTTT. It translates to CASRNLRDYDTGELFF.

V is TRBV7-9 and J is TRBJ2-1; 7 bases are shared with TRBD1. With 8 bases clipped from V and 4 bases from J, the junction kept 5 bases outside the gene matches. The CDR3 contains 13 residues. Germline V gives CDR1 SEHNR, CDR2 FQNEAQ (reference sequence). The chain's CDR3 is CASEGTVYNEQFF. The DNA for the CDR3 is TGTGCCAGCGAAGGGACAGTTTACAATGAGCAGTTCTTC.

The chain carries TRBV29-1 and TRBJ2-3, with no clear D. Trimming pared 4 bases from V and 2 bases from J, leaving 10 bases between. Germline V gives CDR1 SQVTM, CDR2 ANQGSEA. There are 13 residues in the CDR3. The CDR3 nucleotides read TGCAGCGTTGCTAGGCCACTCACAGATACGCAGTATTTT. This codes for CSVARPLTDTQYF.

The rearrangement uses TRBV2 and TRBJ2-6; D remains ambiguous. Per the germline V gene, CDR1 is SNHLY and CDR2 is FYNNEI. Between the trimmed V and J ends, which lost 4 bases and 0 bases, there was a span of 4 bases. This CDR3 has 14 amino acids. The DNA of the CDR3 is TGTGCCAGCAGTGTCGACTCTGGGGCCAACGTCCTGACTTTC. Translated: CASSVDSGANVLTF.

This chain links TRBV5-6 with TRBJ1-3, with D tentatively TRBD1 (5 bases). The V and J ends lost 0 bases and 4 bases respectively, with 14 bases between them. This CDR3 has 16 amino acids. Germline V gene lookup returns CDR1 SGHDT and CDR2 YYEEEE. The CDR3 loop reads CASSLAGTGLGNTIYF. In DNA form, the CDR3 reads TGTGCCAGCAGCTTGGCGGGGACCGGACTGGGAAACACCATATATTTT.

This chain connects TRBV6-5 to TRBJ2-3; D is tentatively TRBD1 or TRBD2 (5 bases each). The V end lost 6 bases, the J end lost 9 bases, and 19 bases lay between the germline ends. The CDR3 has 14 residues. Germline CDR1 and CDR2: MNHEY and SVGAGI. The DNA for the CDR3 is TGTGCCAGCAGGGGTGGGACGGGTGGTGGCACGCAGTATTTT. This translates into CASRGGTGGGTQYF.

This clone was detected a few times. This rearrangement joins TRBV27 to TRBJ2-7, with D hard to call. CDR3 length: 10 amino acids. In germline, CDR1 is MNHEY, CDR2 SMNVEV (reference sequence). V lost 6 bases and J 11 bases, leaving 11 bases between the germline ends. In DNA, the CDR3 is TGTGCCAGCAGGAGTAATATGGAGTACTTC. Its translation: CASRSNMEYF.

V is TRBV29-1 and J is TRBJ1-6; 9 nucleotides match TRBD1. CDR1 is SQVTM and CDR2 is ANQGSEA in the germline V gene. Unmatched junction bases numbered 7, after V lost 6 bases and J lost 10 bases. CDR3 length equals 13 residues. CDR3 residues: CSVRDRVDSPLHF. CDR3 nucleotide sequence: TGCAGCGTAAGGGACAGGGTGGACTCACCCCTCCACTTT.

The V and J genes are TRBV7-9 and TRBJ1-1; 9 bases map to TRBD1. This CDR3 region has 16 residues. With V trimmed by 0 bases and J by 7 bases, 9 bases remained unmatched. CDR1 and CDR2 (germline): SEHNR, FQNEAQ (reference sequence). CDR3 DNA: TGTGCCAGCAGCTTAGCGCCGGGACAGGGAATATATGAAGCTTTCTTT. Amino acids: CASSLAPGQGIYEAFF.

The V gene is TRBV29-1, the J gene TRBJ2-7; 7 bases line up with TRBD1. This CDR3 is built from 11 residues. With V trimmed by 7 bases and J by 13 bases, 13 bases remained unmatched. Germline CDR1 SQVTM, CDR2 ANQGSEA. The CDR3, as DNA: TGCAGCGCCGTTAGACAGGGTAGCTTCTACTTC. It yields the protein CSAVRQGSFYF.

The chain is built from TRBV7-2 and TRBJ1-2; 9 bases agree with TRBD1. J lost 8 bases, V lost 7 bases, and 11 bases had no gene match. Germline V gene lookup returns CDR1 SGHTA and CDR2 FQGNSA. The CDR3 spans 14 residues. The CDR3 reads CASTGRTGVKGYTF. The CDR3 bases are TGTGCCAGCACTGGACGGACAGGGGTGAAAGGCTACACCTTC.

This clone has only one observation. The rearrangement links TRBV7-9 to TRBJ2-7; possibly TRBD1 or TRBD2 for D (6 bases each). Germline CDR1 is SEHNR and CDR2 is FQNEAQ (reference sequence). The V end lost 3 bases, the J end lost 6 bases, and 18 bases lay between the germline ends. The CDR3 length is 15 residues. Here the CDR3 DNA reads TGTGCCAGCAGCTTGGGGGCCGGACGGCGGGGCGAGCAGTACTTC. Protein sequence: CASSLGAGRRGEQYF.

J is TRBJ2-5 and V is TRBV29-1; D uncertain. The length of the CDR3 is 13 residues. CDR1 is SQVTM and CDR2 is ANQGSEA in the germline V gene. Trimming pared 7 bases from V and 0 bases from J, leaving 12 bases between. The CDR3 DNA is TGCAGCGGGGAAGTGGGTCACCAAGAGACCCAGTACTTC. It is translated as CSGEVGHQETQYF.

Only a few counts were recorded for this clone. The chain links TRBV5-1 to TRBJ2-2; TRBD1 agrees at 8 bases. This CDR3 has 16 residues. Unmatched junction bases numbered 9, after V lost 4 bases and J lost 4 bases. From germline, CDR1 is SGHRS and CDR2 YFSETQ. This chain's CDR3 is CASSDGQGLPTGELFF. CDR3 in DNA: TGCGCCAGCAGCGACGGACAGGGACTTCCCACCGGGGAGCTGTTTTTT.

The chain carries TRBV6-1 and TRBJ1-6; the D gene is possibly TRBD1 (5 bases). V was pared by 4 bases and J by 7 bases, with 17 bases between. The germline V gene encodes CDR1 MNHNS and CDR2 SASEGT. The CDR3 consists of 16 residues. The DNA of the CDR3 is TGTGCCAGCAGTGGTTACGGAGGGGTGGTGAATTCACCCCTCCACTTT. Its protein product is CASSGYGGVVNSPLHF.

The V gene is TRBV5-4, the J gene TRBJ2-1; 11 nucleotides agree with TRBD1. CDR1 is SGHNT, CDR2 YYREEE, per germline (reference sequence). Trimming took 9 bases from V and 8 from J; bases not matched to a gene: 10. The CDR3 totals 14 residues. Here the CDR3 reads CATGRTGGLYEQFF. The CDR3 nucleotides are TGTGCCACCGGCCGGACAGGGGGCCTCTATGAGCAGTTCTTC. The full variable domain, with the rest looked up from reference TRBV5-4 and TRBJ2-1, is ETGVTQSPTHLIKTRGQQVTLRCSSQSGHNTVSWYQQALGQGPQFIFQYYREEENGRGNFPPRFSGLQFPNYSSELNVNALELDDSALYLCATGRTGGLYEQFFGPGTRLTVL.

This chain links TRBV29-1 with TRBJ1-1; the D gene is possibly TRBD1 (5 bases). The germline V gene has CDR1 SQVTM and CDR2 ANQGSEA. Between the trimmed V and J ends, which lost 4 bases and 6 bases, there was a span of 15 bases. CDR3 length equals 13 residues. The CDR3 nucleotides are TGCAGCGTTGTGCGACAGTTGACCGCTGAAGCTTTCTTT. This codes for CSVVRQLTAEAFF.

The genes are TRBV6-7 and TRBJ2-5; 11 positions match TRBD1. TRBV6-7 is treated as an ORF (open reading frame) with a function not yet certain. Trimming at V came to 4 bases and at J to 4 bases, leaving 17 bases not matched to a gene. The CDR3 runs to 19 residues. CDR3 coding DNA: TGTGCCAGCAGTTCCGGGACAGGGGGTCCGATGCGCGGTAGAGAGACCCAGTACTTC. It is translated as CASSSGTGGPMRGRETQYF.

This clone was recorded only once. The same CDR3 also results from other DNA sequences found in this sample. This chain links TRBV29-1 with TRBJ1-5; the match to TRBD1 covers 8 bases. V was clipped by 6 bases and J by 1 base; unmatched bases: 2. The length of the CDR3 is 13 residues. The germline gives CDR1 SQVTM, CDR2 ANQGSEA. CDR3 sequence: CSVQGASNQPQHF. CDR3 DNA sequence: TGCAGCGTCCAGGGGGCGAGCAATCAGCCCCAGCATTTT.

The rearrangement joins TRBV14 to TRBJ2-1; D is possibly TRBD1 (5 bases). Trimming shortened V by 4 bases and J by 5 bases, and 6 bases separated the two germline ends. This CDR3 has 12 amino acids. Germline lookup yields CDR1 SGHDN and CDR2 FVKESK. CDR3 DNA sequence: TGTGCCAGCAGCCGACAGAACAATGAGCAGTTCTTC. Its protein product is CASSRQNNEQFF.

In this sample, this clone turned up once. The rearrangement joins TRBV4-2 to TRBJ2-7; 12 nucleotides match TRBD2. V lost 0 bases and J lost 2; bases outside the gene matches: 2. CDR3 length equals 16 residues. Germline CDR1 is LGHNA and CDR2 is YNFKEQ. CDR3 protein: CASSQELAGGPYEQYF. The CDR3, as DNA: TGTGCCAGCAGCCAAGAGCTAGCGGGGGGGCCCTACGAGCAGTACTTC.

The chain is built from TRBV10-3 and TRBJ2-7; D gene uncertain. This CDR3 is built from 15 residues. V dropped 4 bases and J dropped 0 bases, with 13 bases sitting between them. Germline values: CDR1 ENHRY, CDR2 SYGVKD. CDR3 in DNA: TGTGCCATCAGTGGGATAGCCTCGAGCTCCTACGAGCAGTACTTC. Translated: CAISGIASSSYEQYF.